The sample holds a few counts of the clone carrying this TCR beta chain. The authors built TCR beta libraries using iRepertoire HTBI primers and Arm-PCR of CDR3 regions. As originally analysed: Across all samples, 62 TRBV segments and 11 to 15 TRBJ segments were identified. MiXCR, run by TCRdb on the multiplex PCR reads, gives a single entry per CDR3 protein. V and J calls and clone size were set by TCRdb, not the authors. Here the sample spans about 430,000 distinct CDR3 sequences, about 15% being singletons. This sample is part of a study of regulatory T cells in long-lasting Graves disease. Time point described: newly diagnosed GD, antithyroid drugs for less than 3 months. PBMC RNA served as the TCR library source. Trimming took 6 bases from V and 9 from J, leaving 18 bases between them. CDR3 length equals 13 residues. This sample also belongs to another study, concerning T cells in Graves' hyperthyroidism and ophthalmopathy.

This TCR derives from a woman aged 40 to 55 with Graves disease. The material was peripheral blood mononuclear cells (PBMCs), obtained at new diagnosis, from a patient treated with antithyroid drugs. This rearrangement joins TRBV12-3 or TRBV12-4 to TRBJ2-7; D is perhaps TRBD1 (5 bases). The CDR3 DNA reads TGTGCCAGCAGCCTTTGGACACATGAGCCGCAGTACTTC. As protein: CASSLWTHEPQYF.